This TCR beta chain was retrieved from a study of blood T cell repertoires in COVID-19. The table came from immunoSEQ multiplex PCR; TCRdb's copy has only in-frame clones and leaves some out. The sample includes about 200,000 clones, more than 60% seen only once; the top ten take approximately 13%. Input material: peripheral blood. The clonotype was recovered from a man aged 45-65 years who had recovered from COVID-19.

Here the CDR3 reads CASSPIPLRVMNTEAFF. DNA for the CDR3: TGTGCCAGCTCACCAATCCCCTTGAGGGTCATGAACACTGAAGCTTTCTTT. The chain combines TRBV18 with TRBJ1-1; D unresolved. Germline V lookup: CDR1 KGHSH, CDR2 LQKENI. The CDR3 loop spans 17 amino acids. With 2 bases removed from V and 0 bases from J, the gap between germline ends came to 16 bases.